Listed below are T cell receptor beta chains from one sample, sequenced in a study of blood T cell repertoires in COVID-19. Generated by immunoSEQ multiplex PCR, the TCRdb table keeps only in-frame clones and is missing some. The sample lists 110,000 to 150,000 clones, roughly four fifths occurring once. Sequenced material: peripheral blood. Source of these receptors: a human donor in a cohort sampled during active COVID-19. Each CDR3 is given with its conserved first and last residue. Fields, in order: clone size, J gene, D gene, CDR3 length, V gene, CDR3 protein, CDR3 DNA. D genes are given only for firm matches. Size values are once, few and many counts, or a class for expanded clones, and some rows have none.

>-|TRBJ2-2|-|15|TRBV5-1
CASCRDTKNTGELFF
TGCGCCAGTTGCCGGGACACTAAGAACACCGGGGAGCTGTTTTTT
>few|TRBJ1-6|-|16|TRBV28
CASSLLAAGNNSPLHF
TGTGCCAGCAGTTTATTAGCGGCAGGAAATAATTCACCCCTCCACTTT
>-|TRBJ2-7|-|13|TRBV18
CASSQGLGYEQYF
TGTGCCAGCTCCCAGGGGTTAGGATACGAGCAGTACTTC
>few|TRBJ1-2|TRBD1|15|TRBV19
CASSKGQGTNYGYTF
TGTGCCAGTAGTAAAGGACAGGGGACTAACTATGGCTACACCTTC
>-|TRBJ2-7|-|16|TRBV13
CASSLGLTGKSYEQYF
TGTGCCAGCAGCTTAGGCCTCACAGGGAAGTCGTACGAGCAGTACTTC
>few|TRBJ1-2|-|15|TRBV7-8
CASSLAGVAGYGYTF
TGTGCCAGCAGCTTAGCGGGGGTAGCGGGCTATGGCTACACCTTC
>-|TRBJ2-6|-|17|TRBV4-2
CASSLRRRYSGANVLTF
TGTGCCAGCAGCCTTAGGAGGAGGTACTCTGGGGCCAACGTCCTGACTTTC
>-|TRBJ1-2|-|13|TRBV9
CASSVETDYGYTF
TGTGCCAGCAGCGTAGAAACAGACTATGGCTACACCTTC
>once|TRBJ1-2|-|13|TRBV2
CASTGILDYGYTF
TGTGCCAGCACCGGGATCCTTGACTATGGCTACACCTTC
>once|TRBJ2-7|TRBD1|15|TRBV6-6
CASSPPGQGTYEQYF
TGTGCCAGCAGCCCCCCGGGACAGGGGACATACGAGCAGTACTTC
>-|TRBJ2-3|TRBD2|14|TRBV25-1
CASSLGLAADTQYF
TGTGCCAGCAGTTTAGGACTAGCGGCAGATACGCAGTATTTT
>-|TRBJ2-5|-|16|TRBV4-1
CASSQELGDYPETQYF
TGCGCCAGCAGCCAAGAGCTGGGAGACTACCCAGAGACCCAGTACTTC
>-|TRBJ1-2|-|13|TRBV6-4
CASSRTGSLGYTF
TGTGCCAGCAGTAGAACAGGGTCTCTCGGCTACACCTTC
>-|TRBJ2-2|TRBD2|17|TRBV24-1
CATSDTGTSGHTGELFF
TGTGCCACCAGTGATACCGGGACTAGCGGGCACACCGGGGAGCTGTTTTTT
>-|TRBJ2-7|TRBD2|17|TRBV28
CASSTTRLAGHSYEQYF
TGTGCCAGCAGTACGACCCGGCTAGCGGGGCACTCCTACGAGCAGTACTTC
>-|TRBJ1-2|TRBD1|14|TRBV6-5
CASRTSGGFDGYTF
TGTGCCAGCCGGACCTCAGGGGGTTTCGATGGCTACACCTTC
>once|TRBJ1-5|TRBD1|17|TRBV3-1/TRBV3-2
CASSPGGQGVSYQPQHF
TGTGCCAGCAGCCCCGGGGGACAGGGGGTATCGTATCAGCCCCAGCATTTT
>-|TRBJ2-3|TRBD2|15|TRBV3-1/TRBV3-2
CASSQAGGLTDTQYF
TGTGCCAGCAGCCAAGCGGGGGGGCTCACAGATACGCAGTATTTT
>-|TRBJ2-1|TRBD2|17|TRBV4-1
CASSQERFGGGYNEQFF
TGCGCCAGCAGCCAAGAACGCTTCGGGGGGGGATACAATGAGCAGTTCTTC
>once|TRBJ1-4|TRBD1|24|TRBV27
CASSLYPYIPPATGAQLSNEKLFF
TGTGCCAGCAGTTTATACCCATATATCCCCCCAGCGACAGGGGCACAACTTAGTAATGAAAAACTGTTTTTT
>-|TRBJ2-7|TRBD1|15|TRBV3-1/TRBV3-2
CASSQQQGAGDEQYF
TGTGCCAGCAGCCAACAGCAGGGGGCAGGGGACGAGCAGTACTTC
>-|TRBJ2-7|TRBD2|17|TRBV6-6
CASSPTYSGGISYEQYF
TGTGCCAGCAGTCCTACCTACAGCGGGGGGATCTCCTACGAGCAGTACTTC
>-|TRBJ1-6|TRBD1|16|TRBV5-4
CASINQGAPRDSPLHF
TGTGCCAGCATAAATCAGGGGGCGCCTAGGGATTCACCCCTCCACTTT
>-|TRBJ1-2|-|14|TRBV20-1
CSASWYGQKYGYTF
TGCAGTGCTAGTTGGTATGGACAGAAATATGGCTACACCTTC
>-|TRBJ2-3|-|15|TRBV18
CASSPSAGATDTQYF
TGTGCCAGCTCACCGTCTGCGGGGGCCACAGATACGCAGTATTTT
>-|TRBJ1-1|-|15|TRBV6-1
CASSEDGGSGTEAFF
TGTGCCAGCAGTGAAGACGGGGGGAGTGGTACTGAAGCTTTCTTT
>-|TRBJ1-2|-|12|TRBV7-2
CASRPEGYGYTF
TGTGCCAGCCGTCCGGAGGGGTATGGCTACACCTTC
>-|TRBJ1-2|TRBD1|14|TRBV9
CASSSTGVNYGYTF
TGTGCCAGCAGCAGTACAGGGGTTAACTATGGCTACACCTTC